These 21 T cell receptor beta chains originate from one sample sequenced in a study of blood T cell repertoires in COVID-19 (dated by TCRdb to the early 2020s). Library preparation employed the immunoSEQ multiplex PCR assay. This immuneACCESS table, as held by TCRdb, lists in-frame sequences with V and J called but not all clones. Of the missing ones, under half trace to an unresolved V gene in checked studies; the others have no known cause. Recorded for this sample are over 100,000 clones; more than 70% of them occurred a single time. The ten largest account for approximately 10% of the sample. The sample comprised peripheral blood. The receptors were gathered from a man aged 50 or older with acute or convalescent COVID-19.

V usage is TRBV19 and J usage is TRBJ2-3, with D possibly matching TRBD2 (5 bases). The CDR3 runs 12 residues. With 4 bases removed from V and 3 bases from J, the gap between germline ends came to 5 bases. Germline CDR1 is LNHDA and CDR2 is SQIVND (reference sequence). The CDR3 DNA reads as TGTGCCAGTAGTAGGAGGACAGATACGCAGTATTTT. It yields the protein CASSRRTDTQYF. Full variable domain (rest looked up from reference TRBV19 and TRBJ2-3): DGGITQSPKYLFRKEGQNVTLSCEQNLNHDAMYWYRQDPGQGLRLIYYSQIVNDFQKGDIAEGYSVSREKKESFPLTVTSAQKNPTAFYLCASSRRTDTQYFGPGTRLTVL.

The V and J genes are TRBV5-1 and TRBJ1-2; D ambiguous. The CDR3 consists of 15 residues. With 0 bases removed from V and 8 bases from J, the gap between germline ends came to 17 bases. In germline, CDR1 is SGHRS, CDR2 YFSETQ. The CDR3 is CASSLEGGGRDGYTF. Here the CDR3 DNA reads TGCGCCAGCAGCTTGGAGGGAGGCGGGCGCGACGGCTACACCTTC.

The CDR3 reads CASSPFDRGRFGEQYF. The DNA for the CDR3 is TGTGCCAGCAGCCCATTTGACAGGGGGCGTTTCGGGGAGCAGTACTTC. The rearrangement joins TRBV3-1 (or the pseudogene TRBV3-2) to TRBJ2-7; 10 nucleotides agree with TRBD1. This CDR3 spans 16 amino acids. The V and J ends lost 4 bases and 7 bases, in that order; junction bases with no gene match: 13. The V gene's germline CDR1 is LGHDT and CDR2 YNNKEL (reference sequence).

The chain recombines TRBV5-4 with TRBJ1-2, with 7 bases that match TRBD1. This CDR3 spans 14 amino acids. Germline-derived CDR1 and CDR2 are SGHNT and YYREEE (reference sequence). V shed 4 bases, J shed 6 bases, and the junction held 9 bases outside the gene matches. CDR3: CASSHGQELDGYTF. The CDR3 nucleotides are TGTGCCAGCAGCCACGGACAGGAATTGGATGGCTACACCTTC.

The V gene is TRBV5-4, the J gene TRBJ1-2; the D gene is possibly TRBD1 (6 bases). The germline V gene encodes CDR1 SGHNT and CDR2 YYREEE (reference sequence). The CDR3 covers 15 residues. V gave up 4 bases and J gave up 1 base, with 14 bases separating them. As DNA, the CDR3 is TGTGCCAGCAGCCCTGTCGCAGGGGTTAACTATGGCTACACCTTC. Protein: CASSPVAGVNYGYTF.

The genes are TRBV5-4 and TRBJ2-7; maybe TRBD1 (5 bases). CDR1 SGHNT and CDR2 YYREEE come from the germline V gene (reference sequence). Trimming stripped 4 bases from V and 2 bases from J, with 16 bases between. The CDR3 has 15 amino acids. The CDR3 DNA is TGTGCCAGCAGCGGCGTGGGATGGGGCGCCTACGAGCAGTACTTC. Residues: CASSGVGWGAYEQYF.

This chain uses TRBV4-1 with TRBJ2-7; 7 bases agree with TRBD1. CDR1 and CDR2 from the germline V gene are MGHRA and YSYEKL. CDR3 length: 15 amino acids. Unmatched junction bases numbered 7, after V lost 1 base and J lost 4 bases. The CDR3, as DNA: TGCGCCAGCAGCCAAGGAGACAGGGAGAAATACGAGCAGTACTTC. It translates to CASSQGDREKYEQYF.

This clone was seen a single time. V and J are TRBV6-5 and TRBJ1-2, with 7 nucleotides matching TRBD1. Germline V lookup: CDR1 MNHEY, CDR2 SVGAGI. With 6 bases clipped from V and 8 bases from J, the junction kept 9 bases outside the gene matches. The CDR3 loop spans 13 amino acids. For the CDR3, the DNA is TGTGCCAGCAGCCCACAGACAGGGTACGGCTACACCTTC. Residues: CASSPQTGYGYTF.

The chain couples TRBV6-5 to TRBJ2-7; no definite D call. Germline values: CDR1 MNHEY, CDR2 SVGAGI. This CDR3 is 13 amino acids long. Trimming pared 6 bases from V and 7 bases from J, leaving 16 bases between. The CDR3 sequence is CASSLDQVREQYF. The CDR3 bases are TGTGCCAGCAGCTTAGACCAGGTCCGGGAGCAGTACTTC.

The chain links TRBV19 to TRBJ1-2; 7 bases fit TRBD1. The CDR3 spans 12 residues. Germline-derived CDR1 and CDR2 are LNHDA and SQIVND (reference sequence). In DNA, the CDR3 is TGTGCGACCTTTGAGGGGGCCAGAGGCTACACCTTC. It specifies CATFEGARGYTF.

The chain couples TRBV30 to TRBJ1-2; D gene unclear. The CDR3 runs to 13 residues. The germline V gene has CDR1 GTSNPN and CDR2 SVGIG (reference sequence). The V and J ends lost 4 bases and 8 bases respectively, with 17 bases between them. The CDR3: CAWTPGVGGGYTF. The CDR3 nucleotides read TGTGCCTGGACTCCGGGCGTGGGAGGAGGCTACACCTTC. The full variable domain, its missing parts supplied by reference TRBV30 and TRBJ1-2, is SQTIHQWPATLVQPVGSPLSLECTVEGTSNPNLYWYRQAAGRGLQLLFYSVGIGQISSEVPQNLSASRPQDRQFILSSKKLLLSDSGFYLCAWTPGVGGGYTFGSGTRLTVV.

The chain couples TRBV9 to TRBJ1-2; 7 nucleotides agree with TRBD1. The length of the CDR3 is 15 residues. The V segment lost 2 bases and the J segment 8 bases; nucleotides outside the gene matches: 12. Germline CDR1 is SGDLS and CDR2 is YYNGEE. Written as DNA, the CDR3 is TGTGCCAGCAGCGTCGAGCTCGACAGGGCGGAGGGCTACACCTTC. Protein sequence: CASSVELDRAEGYTF.

This chain joins TRBV9 and TRBJ1-5; D remains ambiguous. Per germline, CDR1 SGDLS and CDR2 YYNGEE. The CDR3 is 13 amino acids. V lost 1 base and J lost 4, with 6 bases in between. The CDR3 loop is CASSVNTNQPQHF. CDR3 bases: TGTGCCAGCAGCGTAAATACAAATCAGCCCCAGCATTTT.

The chain employs TRBV5-1 and TRBJ1-4; maybe TRBD1 (6 bases). The V and J ends lost 5 bases and 0 bases respectively, with 14 bases between them. This CDR3 comprises 16 residues. The germline V gene encodes CDR1 SGHRS and CDR2 YFSETQ. CDR3 sequence reads: CASRPQGPATNEKLFF. Written as DNA, the CDR3 is TGCGCCAGCAGGCCGCAGGGGCCGGCAACTAATGAAAAACTGTTTTTT. Using reference TRBV5-1 and TRBJ1-4 for the parts outside the CDR3, the full variable domain is KAGVTQTPRYLIKTRGQQVTLSCSPISGHRSVSWYQQTPGQGLQFLFEYFSETQRNKGNFPGRFSGRQFSNSRSEMNVSTLELGDSALYLCASRPQGPATNEKLFFGSGTQLSVL.

This chain links TRBV7-2 with TRBJ1-1; D perhaps matches TRBD1 (6 bases). Germline CDR1 reads SGHTA; CDR2 reads FQGNSA. CDR3 length: 14 residues. V shed 3 bases and J shed 1 base, with 9 bases lying between them. The CDR3 DNA sequence: TGTGCCAGCAGCTTTCAGGGGTCGAACACTGAAGCTTTCTTT. It codes for CASSFQGSNTEAFF.

The V call is TRBV29-1, the J call TRBJ1-1; maybe TRBD1 (6 bases). The CDR3 is 11 amino acids. Per the germline V gene, CDR1 is SQVTM and CDR2 is ANQGSEA. The V end lost 4 bases, the J end lost 6 bases, and 9 bases lay between the germline ends. The DNA for the CDR3 is TGCAGCGTTGCCAGGGGTCCTGAAGCTTTCTTT. Amino acid sequence: CSVARGPEAFF.

The chain has TRBV9 and TRBJ1-2, with D tentatively TRBD1 (5 bases). Trimming removed 0 bases at V and 5 bases at J, with 14 bases between. The CDR3 has 15 amino acids. Germline CDR1 is SGDLS and CDR2 is YYNGEE. CDR3 residues: CASSVEEWGVYGYTF. The CDR3 bases are TGTGCCAGCAGCGTAGAGGAGTGGGGGGTATATGGCTACACCTTC.

This clone was counted a single time. V usage is TRBV2 and J usage is TRBJ2-7, with 15 bases identical to TRBD2. V gave up 6 bases and J gave up 4 bases; unmatched junction bases: 1. CDR1 and CDR2 (germline): SNHLY, FYNNEI. The CDR3 covers 14 residues. The chain's CDR3 is CASRGTSGRYEQYF. CDR3 DNA sequence: TGTGCCAGCAGGGGGACTAGCGGGAGGTACGAGCAGTACTTC.

The gene calls are TRBV5-4 and TRBJ1-1; possibly TRBD1 for D (5 bases). The V end lost 0 bases, the J end lost 0 bases, and 12 bases lay between the germline ends. In germline, CDR1 is SGHNT, CDR2 YYREEE (reference sequence). The CDR3 is made up of 16 amino acids. The CDR3 sequence: CASSLGAGNMNTEAFF. Written as DNA, the CDR3 is TGTGCCAGCAGCTTGGGAGCAGGGAACATGAACACTGAAGCTTTCTTT.

This chain links TRBV11-2 with TRBJ1-5; D gene unclear. V shed 4 bases and J shed 1 base, with 11 bases lying between them. CDR1 and CDR2 (germline): SGHAT, FQNNGV. This CDR3 is 15 amino acids long. The CDR3 sequence: CASSSGGGSNQPQHF. For the CDR3, the DNA is TGTGCCAGCAGCTCGGGAGGTGGAAGCAATCAGCCCCAGCATTTT.

The J gene is TRBJ1-6, the V gene TRBV27; 7 bases align to TRBD1. Looked up from germline, CDR1 is MNHEY and CDR2 is SMNVEV (reference sequence). The CDR3 sequence is 18 residues long. After removal of 9 bases from V and 1 base from J, the junction contained 15 bases not matched to a gene. The CDR3 sequence is CASSTGNPSWSYNSPLHF. The DNA of the CDR3 is TGTGCCAGTTCGACAGGGAACCCTTCTTGGTCCTATAATTCACCCCTCCACTTT.